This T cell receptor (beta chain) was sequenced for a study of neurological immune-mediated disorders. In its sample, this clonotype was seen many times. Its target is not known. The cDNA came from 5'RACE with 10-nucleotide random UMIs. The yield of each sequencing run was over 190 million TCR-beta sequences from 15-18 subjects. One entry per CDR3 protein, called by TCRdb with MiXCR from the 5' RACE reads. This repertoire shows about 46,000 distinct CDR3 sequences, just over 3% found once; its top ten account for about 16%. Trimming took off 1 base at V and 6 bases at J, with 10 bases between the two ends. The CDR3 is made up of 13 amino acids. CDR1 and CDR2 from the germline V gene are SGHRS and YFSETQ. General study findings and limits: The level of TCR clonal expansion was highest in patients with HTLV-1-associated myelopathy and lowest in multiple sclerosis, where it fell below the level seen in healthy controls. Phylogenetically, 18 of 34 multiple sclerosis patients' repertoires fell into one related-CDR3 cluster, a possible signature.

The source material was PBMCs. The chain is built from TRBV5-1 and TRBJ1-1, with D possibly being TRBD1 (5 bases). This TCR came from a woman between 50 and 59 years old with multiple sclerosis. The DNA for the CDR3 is TGCGCCAGCAGCTTGCGGGGGGAGTCTGAAGCTTTCTTT. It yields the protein CASSLRGESEAFF.